A single sample is the source of the 7 T cell receptor beta chains below, sequenced in a study of blood T cell repertoires in COVID-19. Libraries were prepared by immunoSEQ multiplex PCR; TCRdb keeps only in-frame clonotypes and omits some of them. This sample has 200,000 to 250,000 clones; 80% to 90% occur once, and the top ten carry more than 1.4%. The material sequenced was peripheral blood. The origin of the receptors is a man younger than 35 with active or convalescent COVID-19.

This chain uses TRBV29-1 with TRBJ1-2; a weak D match, TRBD1 (5 bases). V was cut by 7 bases and J by 7 bases, with 19 bases left in between. CDR3 length: 13 amino acids. Per germline, CDR1 SQVTM and CDR2 ANQGSEA. The CDR3 DNA sequence: TGCAGCGACCACAGGACGGGTTCCTCTGGCTACACCTTC. Translated, it gives CSDHRTGSSGYTF.

This sequence joins TRBV24-1 and TRBJ2-5, with a possible D match to TRBD1 (6 bases). The CDR3 length is 14 residues. Germline CDR1 and CDR2: KGHDR and SFDVKD. V lost 2 bases and J lost 1, with 7 bases in between. The CDR3 region has the DNA TGTGCCACCAGTGATTCAGGGGTCCAAGAGACCCAGTACTTC. Protein product: CATSDSGVQETQYF.

The chain employs TRBV28 and TRBJ1-2; the D gene is possibly TRBD1 (6 bases). Trimming shortened V by 3 bases and J by 6 bases, and 14 bases separated the two germline ends. Germline-derived CDR1 and CDR2 are MDHEN and SYDVKM. This CDR3 region has 14 residues. The CDR3 nucleotides read TGTGCCAGCAGTTTGTGGGGGCGGGCGGATGGCTACACCTTC. Translation gives CASSLWGRADGYTF.

The rearrangement uses TRBV12-3 or TRBV12-4 and TRBJ2-7; D possibly corresponds to TRBD1 (5 bases). CDR3 size: 13 residues. V lost 3 bases and J 4 bases, leaving 10 bases between the germline ends. Here the CDR3 DNA reads TGTGCCAGCAGTTTTGGGCAGGGATACGAGCAGTACTTC. Translation gives CASSFGQGYEQYF.

V gene TRBV11-2 combines with J gene TRBJ2-1, with a possible D match to TRBD1 (6 bases). CDR1 is SGHAT, CDR2 FQNNGV, per germline. The CDR3 sequence is 15 residues long. The V end lost 5 bases, the J end lost 5 bases, and 16 bases lay between the germline ends. Here the CDR3 reads CASSPHVDSHNEQFF. CDR3 in DNA: TGTGCCAGCAGCCCTCACGTGGACAGCCACAATGAGCAGTTCTTC.

DNA of the CDR3: TGCGCCAGCAGCTTGGCCGGGACAGGGGGCTCAGATACGCAGTATTTT. Translating it yields CASSLAGTGGSDTQYF. The rearrangement uses TRBV5-1 and TRBJ2-3; 12 bases align to TRBD1. Looked up from germline, CDR1 is SGHRS and CDR2 is YFSETQ. The CDR3 has 16 residues. V lost 0 bases, J lost 4 bases, and 3 bases stayed unmatched.

The V gene is TRBV12-3 or TRBV12-4, the J gene TRBJ2-7, with a possible D match to TRBD2 (5 bases). The CDR3 is made up of 13 amino acids. Between the trimmed V and J ends, which lost 5 bases and 6 bases, there was a span of 14 bases. The CDR3 loop reads CASSRPGRTEQYF. As DNA, the CDR3 is TGTGCCAGCAGTCGCCCGGGGAGAACCGAGCAGTACTTC.